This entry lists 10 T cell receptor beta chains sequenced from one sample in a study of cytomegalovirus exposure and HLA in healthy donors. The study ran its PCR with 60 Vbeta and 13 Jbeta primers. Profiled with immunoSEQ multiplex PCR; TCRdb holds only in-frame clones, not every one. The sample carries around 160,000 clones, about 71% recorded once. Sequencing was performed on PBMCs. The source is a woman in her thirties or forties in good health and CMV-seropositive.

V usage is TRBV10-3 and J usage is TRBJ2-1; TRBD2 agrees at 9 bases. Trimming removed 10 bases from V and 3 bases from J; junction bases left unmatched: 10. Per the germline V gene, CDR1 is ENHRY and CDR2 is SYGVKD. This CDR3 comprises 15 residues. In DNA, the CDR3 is TGTGCCACCTCCCCCCAGCGGGGGGACTACAATGAGCAGTTCTTC. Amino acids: CATSPQRGDYNEQFF.

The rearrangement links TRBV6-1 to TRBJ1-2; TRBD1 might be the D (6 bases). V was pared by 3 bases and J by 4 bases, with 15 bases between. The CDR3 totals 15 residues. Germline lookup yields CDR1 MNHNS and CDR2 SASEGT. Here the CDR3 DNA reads TGTGCCAGCAGTGAGTTAGCTGGGGGCATCTATGGCTACACCTTC. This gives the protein CASSELAGGIYGYTF.

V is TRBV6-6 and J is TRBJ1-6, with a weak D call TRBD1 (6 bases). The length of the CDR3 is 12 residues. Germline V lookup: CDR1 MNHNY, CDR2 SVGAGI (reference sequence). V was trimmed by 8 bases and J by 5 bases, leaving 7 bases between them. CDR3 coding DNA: TGTGCCAGCTACAGGGATAATTCACCCCTCCACTTT. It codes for CASYRDNSPLHF.

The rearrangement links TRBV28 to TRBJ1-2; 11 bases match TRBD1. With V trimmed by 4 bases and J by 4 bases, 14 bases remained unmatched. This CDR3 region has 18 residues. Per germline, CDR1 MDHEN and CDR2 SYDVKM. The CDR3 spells CASSYVWDRGSNPYGYTF. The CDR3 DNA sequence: TGTGCCAGCAGTTATGTCTGGGACAGGGGGTCCAATCCCTATGGCTACACCTTC.

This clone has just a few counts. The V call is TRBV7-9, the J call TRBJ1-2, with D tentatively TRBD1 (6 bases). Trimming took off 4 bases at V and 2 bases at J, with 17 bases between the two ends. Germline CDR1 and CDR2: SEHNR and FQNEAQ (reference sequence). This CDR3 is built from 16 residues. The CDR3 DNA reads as TGTGCCAGCAGCTCCTTAGGGGGGGCGAGAAACTATGGCTACACCTTC. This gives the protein CASSSLGGARNYGYTF.

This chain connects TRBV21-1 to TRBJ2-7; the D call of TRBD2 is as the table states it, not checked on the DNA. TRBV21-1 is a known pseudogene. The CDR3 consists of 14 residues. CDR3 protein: CASSKGRGGYEQYF. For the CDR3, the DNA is TGTGCCAGCAGCAAAGGGCGGGGTGGGTACGAGCAGTACTTC.

In DNA form, the CDR3 reads TGCAGCGTGGTGCTGCGGGAGACCCAGTACTTC. The encoded protein is CSVVLRETQYF. This chain joins TRBV29-1 and TRBJ2-5; D uncertain. CDR3 length: 11 amino acids. The germline V and J ends were trimmed by 6 bases and 5 bases, with 10 bases remaining between them. The germline gives CDR1 SQVTM, CDR2 ANQGSEA.

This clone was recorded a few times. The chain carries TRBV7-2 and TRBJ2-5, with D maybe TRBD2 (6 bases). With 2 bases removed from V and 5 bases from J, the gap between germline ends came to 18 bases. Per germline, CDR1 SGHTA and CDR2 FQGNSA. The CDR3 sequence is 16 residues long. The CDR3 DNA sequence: TGTGCCAGCAGCTTATTTCGGCCCCGAGGAGGGGAGACCCAGTACTTC. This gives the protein CASSLFRPRGGETQYF.

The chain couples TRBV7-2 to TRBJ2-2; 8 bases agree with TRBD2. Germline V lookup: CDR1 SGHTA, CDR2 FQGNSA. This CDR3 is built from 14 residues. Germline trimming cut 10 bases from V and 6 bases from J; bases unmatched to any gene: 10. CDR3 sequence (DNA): TGTGCCACCGCGAGCGGGAGAACCCCCGGGGAGCTGTTTTTT. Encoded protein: CATASGRTPGELFF.

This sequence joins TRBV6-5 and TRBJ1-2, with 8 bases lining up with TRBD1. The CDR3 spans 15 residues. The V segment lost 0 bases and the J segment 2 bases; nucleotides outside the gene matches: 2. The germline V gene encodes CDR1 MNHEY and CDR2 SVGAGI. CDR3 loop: CASSYSQGANYGYTF. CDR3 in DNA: TGTGCCAGCAGTTACTCCCAGGGGGCGAACTATGGCTACACCTTC.